This TCR beta chain was captured in a study of a mutant IDH1 vaccine in newly diagnosed glioma. Trimming removed 0 bases from V and 6 bases from J; junction bases left unmatched: 6. The CDR3 is 15 amino acids. The V gene's germline CDR1 is SGHKS and CDR2 YYEKEE (reference sequence). Indicated time point: baseline, week 1 (first vaccination visit). As for treatment: pre-vaccination baseline after standard-of-care therapy. Generated by immunoSEQ multiplex PCR, the TCRdb table keeps only in-frame clones and is missing some. The repertoire includes about 92,000 clones, around four fifths of them detected once, and less than 9.5% sits in the top ten.

The V and J genes are TRBV5-5 and TRBJ2-5; 9 bases are shared with TRBD2. The material was PBMCs, obtained from a glioma patient treated with radiotherapy, temozolomide or both. The TCR was taken from a man aged 35-49 years with glioma. The DNA of the CDR3 is TGTGCCAGCAGCTTGGGCGGGACTAGCATTAAGACCCAGTACTTC. This sequence encodes CASSLGGTSIKTQYF. The full variable domain, with the rest looked up from reference TRBV5-5 and TRBJ2-5, is DAGVTQSPTHLIKTRGQQVTLRCSPISGHKSVSWYQQVLGQGPQFIFQYYEKEERGRGNFPDRFSARQFPNYSSELNVNALLLGDSALYLCASSLGGTSIKTQYFGPGTRLLVL.